The 8 T cell receptor beta chains reported below all come from one sample, sequenced in a study of T cells after yellow fever vaccination. TCRdb independently ran MiXCR on the 5' RACE reads; one entry per CDR3 protein. Seen here are 300,000 to 400,000 distinct CDR3 sequences, over 8% observed once, and the top ten hold around 17%. This material consisted of PBMCs, taken on the day of the first yellow fever vaccination. These TCRs come from a man aged 18 to 35 who received the YFV17D yellow fever vaccine.

This chain connects TRBV20-1 to TRBJ1-3; maybe TRBD1 (5 bases). From germline, CDR1 is DFQATT and CDR2 SNEGSKA (reference sequence). The CDR3 is 15 amino acids. With 5 bases removed from V and 0 bases from J, the gap between germline ends came to 14 bases. DNA for the CDR3: TGCAGTGCTCATCCGGGACGGTACTCTGGAAACACCATATATTTT. It specifies CSAHPGRYSGNTIYF.

The V gene is TRBV4-2, the J gene TRBJ1-6, with TRBD1 matching over 7 bases. CDR3 length: 15 residues. Looked up from germline, CDR1 is LGHNA and CDR2 is YNFKEQ. J was trimmed by 12 bases and V by 4 bases; bases with no gene match: 12. In DNA form, the CDR3 reads TGTGCCAGCAGCCGGGGGGGACAGATTGATTTACCCCTCCACTTT. It yields the protein CASSRGGQIDLPLHF.

This clonotype occurred a few times. The chain combines TRBV19 with TRBJ1-1, with TRBD1 as a possible D gene (6 bases). This CDR3 has 15 residues. Germline V gene data show CDR1 as LNHDA and CDR2 as SQIVND (reference sequence). The V and J ends lost 9 bases and 3 bases respectively, with 20 bases between them. The CDR3 region is CASHRIGGRDTEAFF. CDR3 in DNA: TGTGCCAGCCATCGGATAGGGGGTAGAGACACTGAAGCTTTCTTT.

The chain couples TRBV7-2 to TRBJ2-7; D gene uncertain. The CDR3 has 15 amino acids. Trimming pared 4 bases from V and 0 bases from J, leaving 13 bases between. In germline, CDR1 is SGHTA, CDR2 FQGNSA. The CDR3 protein is CASSYGPASSYEQYV. DNA of the CDR3: TGTGCCAGCAGCTACGGGCCCGCGAGCTCCTACGAGCAGTACGTC.

This chain joins TRBV20-1 and TRBJ1-4; D unresolved. This CDR3 spans 14 amino acids. Germline V CDR1 and CDR2: DFQATT, SNEGSKA (reference sequence). V was clipped by 1 base and J by 7 bases, with 13 bases between them. The CDR3 sequence: CSARVSGTAEKLFF. CDR3 nucleotides: TGCAGTGCTAGAGTCAGTGGAACAGCTGAAAAACTGTTTTTT.

This clonotype was counted between two and nine times. The V gene is TRBV2, the J gene TRBJ1-2; TRBD1 is a possible D gene (5 bases). The CDR3 totals 12 residues. Germline V CDR1 and CDR2: SNHLY, FYNNEI. Trimming took 8 bases from V and 8 from J, leaving 15 bases between them. The CDR3 DNA is TGTGCCAGCCTTGGGGTGGGGCGCGGCTACACCTTC. It is translated as CASLGVGRGYTF.

The sample holds a few counts of this clonotype. The V call is TRBV3-1, the J call TRBJ2-5, with TRBD2 matching 7 bases. Germline CDR1 is LGHDT and CDR2 is YNNKEL (reference sequence). V trimming: 10 bases; J trimming: 3 bases; junction bases outside the gene matches: 8. The CDR3 length is 13 residues. The CDR3 sequence is CATRGVAEETQYF. CDR3 bases: TGTGCCACCCGGGGGGTAGCGGAAGAGACCCAGTACTTC.

The J gene is TRBJ2-4, the V gene TRBV11-1; TRBD1 matches at 7 bases. The junction had 9 bases not matched to a gene; V was cut back by 1 base and J by 0 bases. The germline V gene encodes CDR1 SGHAT and CDR2 FQDESV (reference sequence). The CDR3 has 18 amino acids. The CDR3 reads CASSLGSRTGLAKNIQYF. The CDR3 DNA reads as TGTGCCAGCAGCTTAGGCTCGCGGACAGGCCTAGCCAAAAACATTCAGTACTTC.